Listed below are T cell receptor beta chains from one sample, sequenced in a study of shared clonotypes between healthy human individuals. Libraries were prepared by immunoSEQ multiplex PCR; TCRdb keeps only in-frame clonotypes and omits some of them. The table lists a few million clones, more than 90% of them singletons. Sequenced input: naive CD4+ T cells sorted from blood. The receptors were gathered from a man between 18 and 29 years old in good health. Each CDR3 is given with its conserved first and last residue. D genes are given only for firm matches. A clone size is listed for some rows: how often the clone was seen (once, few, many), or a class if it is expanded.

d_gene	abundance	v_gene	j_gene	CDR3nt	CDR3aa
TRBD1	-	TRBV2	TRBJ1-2	TGTGCCAGCAGCTCCGACAGGGCCAACTTCGATGGCTACACCTTC	CASSSDRANFDGYTF
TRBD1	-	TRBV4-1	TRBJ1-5	TGCGCCAGCAGCCACCCAGGGACAGGGGGTCAGCCCCAGCATTTT	CASSHPGTGGQPQHF
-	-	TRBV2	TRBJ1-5	TGTGCCAGCAGTGCAAATATCAGGGAGGGTCAGCCCCAGCATTTT	CASSANIREGQPQHF
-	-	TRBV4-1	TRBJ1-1	TGCGCCAGCAGCCCCCAGGGGAGGGCCAAGAACACTGAAGCTTTCTTT	CASSPQGRAKNTEAFF
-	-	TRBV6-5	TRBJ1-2	TGTGCCAGCAGCTACTGGGGAAACTATGGCTACACCTTC	CASSYWGNYGYTF
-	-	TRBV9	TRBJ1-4	TGTGCCAGCAGCCCACGACAGTCAGCTAATGAAAAACTGTTTTTT	CASSPRQSANEKLFF
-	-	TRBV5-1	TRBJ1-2	TGCGCCAGCAGCCCCCTCGGGGTTGGCTACACCTTC	CASSPLGVGYTF
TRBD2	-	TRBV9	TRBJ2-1	TGTGCCAGCAGCGTTAGCGGGGGGGCCCGGAACAATGAGCAGTTCTTC	CASSVSGGARNNEQFF
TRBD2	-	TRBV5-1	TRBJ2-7	TGCGCCAGCAGCTGGGGCTGGGGGGAGACTAGCGACAACTCCTACGAGCAGTACTTC	CASSWGWGETSDNSYEQYF
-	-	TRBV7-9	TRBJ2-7	TGTGCCAGCAGCGACAAATTTTGGGACGAGCAGTACTTC	CASSDKFWDEQYF
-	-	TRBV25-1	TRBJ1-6	TGTGCCACCTCTCTAATCGGACAAAATTCACCCCTCCACTTT	CATSLIGQNSPLHF
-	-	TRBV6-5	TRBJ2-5	TGTGCCAGCAGTTTAAAGGCAGGGGTTAGCCAAGAGACCCAGTACTTC	CASSLKAGVSQETQYF
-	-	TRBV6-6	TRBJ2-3	TGTGCCAGCAGGGACAGAGTAGCGAGCACAGATACGCAGTATTTT	CASRDRVASTDTQYF
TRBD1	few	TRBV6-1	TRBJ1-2	TGTGCCAGCAGTGGACAGGGATATGGCTACACCTTC	CASSGQGYGYTF
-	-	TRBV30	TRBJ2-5	TGTGCCTGGACTAGACTCCCCGAGACCCAGTACTTC	CAWTRLPETQYF
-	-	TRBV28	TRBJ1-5	TGTGCCAGCATAACAGGGAATAGCAATCAGCCCCAGCATTTT	CASITGNSNQPQHF
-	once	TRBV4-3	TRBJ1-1	TGCGCCAGCAGCCAAGATCCTTTGAACACTGAAGCTTTCTTT	CASSQDPLNTEAFF
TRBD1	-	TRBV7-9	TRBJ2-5	TGTGCCAGCAGCTTAGGGGACAGGGTAACAGAGACCCAGTACTTC	CASSLGDRVTETQYF
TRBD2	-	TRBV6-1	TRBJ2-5	TGTGCCAGCAGCCGAGGAGCGGGGGAAGAGACCCAGTACTTC	CASSRGAGEETQYF
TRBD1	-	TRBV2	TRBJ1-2	TGTGCCAGCGGGTCACAGGGGGCTGAAGGCTACACCTTC	CASGSQGAEGYTF
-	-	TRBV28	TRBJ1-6	TGTGCCAGCAGTTTTGTCAGAAACTATAATTCACCCCTCCACTTT	CASSFVRNYNSPLHF
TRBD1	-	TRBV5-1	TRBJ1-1	TGCGCCAGCAGCTTTTCCCAGGGGGCTTACACTGAAGCTTTCTTT	CASSFSQGAYTEAFF
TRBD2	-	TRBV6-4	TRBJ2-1	TGTGCCAGCGCCGTAGCGGGGATCGCGGGCAATGAGCAGTTCTTC	CASAVAGIAGNEQFF
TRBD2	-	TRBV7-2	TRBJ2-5	TGTGCCAGCAGCTTAGGACTAGCCGAGACCCAGTACTTC	CASSLGLAETQYF
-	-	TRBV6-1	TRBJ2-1	TGTGCCAGCAGTCTCGGGACCAAAAGCCATGAGCAGTTCTTC	CASSLGTKSHEQFF
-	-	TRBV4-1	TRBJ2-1	TGCGCCAGCAGCCAAGAGGCAGGGGCCACACAGGGTCGGCAGTTCTTC	CASSQEAGATQGRQFF
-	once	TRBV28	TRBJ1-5	TGTGCCAGCAGTTCCGACAGGTTTTATCAGCCCCAGCATTTT	CASSSDRFYQPQHF
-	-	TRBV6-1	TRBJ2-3	TGTGCCAGCAAGACAGGCCCCAGCACAGATACGCAGTATTTT	CASKTGPSTDTQYF
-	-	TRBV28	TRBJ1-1	TGTGCCAGCGGGGGACCTAAAGCTTTCTTT	CASGGPKAFF
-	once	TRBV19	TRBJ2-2	TGTGCCAGTATAAAGGGAGTCCTGAACACCGGGGAGCTGTTTTTT	CASIKGVLNTGELFF
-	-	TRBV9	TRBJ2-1	TGTGCCAGCAGCGCGGGTAGCGCCAATGAGCAGTTCTTC	CASSAGSANEQFF
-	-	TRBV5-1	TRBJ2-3	TGCGCCAGCAGCTTAGGGCGGACTAGCACAGATACGCAGTATTTT	CASSLGRTSTDTQYF